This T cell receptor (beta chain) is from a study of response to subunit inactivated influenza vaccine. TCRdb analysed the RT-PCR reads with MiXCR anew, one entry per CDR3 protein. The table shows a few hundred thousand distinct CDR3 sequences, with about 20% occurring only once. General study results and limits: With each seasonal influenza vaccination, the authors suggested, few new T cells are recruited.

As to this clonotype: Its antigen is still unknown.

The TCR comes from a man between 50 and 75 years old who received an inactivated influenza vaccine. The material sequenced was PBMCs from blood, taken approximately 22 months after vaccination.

The CDR3 coding sequence is TGTGCCAGCAGCCTACGTCGGCGAGACGAGCAGTACTTC. Translated: CASSLRRRDEQYF. The chain carries TRBV27 and TRBJ2-7; D is unresolved. Germline V gene lookup returns CDR1 MNHEY and CDR2 SMNVEV (reference sequence). The CDR3 consists of 13 residues. Trimming removed 6 bases at V and 5 bases at J, with 14 bases between.